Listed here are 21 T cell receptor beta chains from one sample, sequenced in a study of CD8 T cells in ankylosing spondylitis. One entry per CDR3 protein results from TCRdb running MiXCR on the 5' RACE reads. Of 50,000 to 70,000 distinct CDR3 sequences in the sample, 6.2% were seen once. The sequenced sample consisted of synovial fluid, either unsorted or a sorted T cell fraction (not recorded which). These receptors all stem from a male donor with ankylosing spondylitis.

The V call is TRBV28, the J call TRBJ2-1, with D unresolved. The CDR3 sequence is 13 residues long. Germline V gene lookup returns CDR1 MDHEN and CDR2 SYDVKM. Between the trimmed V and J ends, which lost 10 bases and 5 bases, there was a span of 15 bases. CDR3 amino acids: CATGDSLDNEQFF. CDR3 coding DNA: TGTGCCACAGGTGATAGTCTGGACAATGAGCAGTTCTTC.

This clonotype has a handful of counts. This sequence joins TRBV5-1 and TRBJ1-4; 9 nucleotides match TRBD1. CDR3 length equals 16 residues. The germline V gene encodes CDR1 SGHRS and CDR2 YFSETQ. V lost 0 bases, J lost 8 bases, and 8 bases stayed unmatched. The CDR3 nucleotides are TGCGCCAGCAGCTTGGGAAACACAGGGGGCCAGGAAAAACTGTTTTTT. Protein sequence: CASSLGNTGGQEKLFF.

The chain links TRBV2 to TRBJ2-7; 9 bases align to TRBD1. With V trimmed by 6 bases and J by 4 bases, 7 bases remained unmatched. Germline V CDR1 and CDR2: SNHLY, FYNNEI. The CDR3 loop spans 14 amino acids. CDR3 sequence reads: CASSERTGVYEQYF. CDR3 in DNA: TGTGCCAGCAGCGAAAGGACAGGGGTTTACGAGCAGTACTTC.

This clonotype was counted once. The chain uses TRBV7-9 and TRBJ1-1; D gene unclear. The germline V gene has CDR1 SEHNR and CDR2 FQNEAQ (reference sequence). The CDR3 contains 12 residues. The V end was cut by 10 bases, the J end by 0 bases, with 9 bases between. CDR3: CATSTMNTEAFF. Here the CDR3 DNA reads TGTGCCACCTCCACTATGAACACTGAAGCTTTCTTT.

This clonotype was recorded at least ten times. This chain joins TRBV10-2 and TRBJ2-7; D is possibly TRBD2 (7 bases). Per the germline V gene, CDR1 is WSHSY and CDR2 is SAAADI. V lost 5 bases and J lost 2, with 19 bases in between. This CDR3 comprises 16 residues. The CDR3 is CASSTTPGGSTYEQYF. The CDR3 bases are TGCGCCAGCAGTACTACACCGGGGGGCAGCACCTACGAGCAGTACTTC.

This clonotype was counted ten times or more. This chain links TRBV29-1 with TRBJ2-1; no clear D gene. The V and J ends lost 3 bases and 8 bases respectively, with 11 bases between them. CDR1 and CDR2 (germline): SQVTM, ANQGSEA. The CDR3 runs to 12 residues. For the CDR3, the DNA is TGCAGCGTTGATGGATCCTCGTATGAGCAGTTCTTC. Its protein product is CSVDGSSYEQFF.

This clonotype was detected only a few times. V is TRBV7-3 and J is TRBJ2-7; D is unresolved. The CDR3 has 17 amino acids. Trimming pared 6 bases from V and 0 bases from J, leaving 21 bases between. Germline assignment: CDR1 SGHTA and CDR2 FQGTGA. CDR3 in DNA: TGTGCCAGCAGTCCAAAATTGACCGAACGCAGCTCCTACGAGCAGTACTTC. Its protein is CASSPKLTERSSYEQYF.

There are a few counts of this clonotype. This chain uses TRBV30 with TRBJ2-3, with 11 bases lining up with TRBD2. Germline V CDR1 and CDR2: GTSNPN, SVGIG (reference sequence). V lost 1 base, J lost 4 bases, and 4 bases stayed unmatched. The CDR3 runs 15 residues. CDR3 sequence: CAWSDSGRDADTQYF. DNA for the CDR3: TGTGCCTGGAGTGATAGCGGGAGGGATGCAGATACGCAGTATTTT.

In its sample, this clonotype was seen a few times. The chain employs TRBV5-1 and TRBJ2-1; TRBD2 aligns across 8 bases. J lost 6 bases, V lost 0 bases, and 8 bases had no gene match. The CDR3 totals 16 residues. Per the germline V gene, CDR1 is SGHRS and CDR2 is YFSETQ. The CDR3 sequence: CASSLGERGWGNEQFF. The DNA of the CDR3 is TGCGCCAGCAGCTTGGGAGAGCGGGGGTGGGGCAATGAGCAGTTCTTC.

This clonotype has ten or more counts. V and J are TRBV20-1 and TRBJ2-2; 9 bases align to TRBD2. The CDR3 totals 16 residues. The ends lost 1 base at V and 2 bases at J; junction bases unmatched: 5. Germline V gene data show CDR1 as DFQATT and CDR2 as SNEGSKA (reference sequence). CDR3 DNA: TGCAGTGCTAGAGGGATTCTAGCGGGAAACACCGGGGAGCTGTTTTTT. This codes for CSARGILAGNTGELFF.

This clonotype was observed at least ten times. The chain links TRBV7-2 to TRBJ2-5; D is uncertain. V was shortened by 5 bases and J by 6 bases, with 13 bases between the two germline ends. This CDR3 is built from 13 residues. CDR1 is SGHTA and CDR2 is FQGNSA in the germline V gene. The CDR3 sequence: CASSLRPSQTQYF. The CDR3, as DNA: TGTGCCAGCAGCCTCCGACCAAGTCAGACCCAGTACTTC.

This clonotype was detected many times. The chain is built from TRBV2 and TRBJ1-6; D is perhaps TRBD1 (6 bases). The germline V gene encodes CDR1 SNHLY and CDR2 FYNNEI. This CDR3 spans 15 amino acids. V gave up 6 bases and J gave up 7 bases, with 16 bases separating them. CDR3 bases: TGTGCCAGCAGAACAGGGTTCAGGGGCAATTCACCCCTCCACTTT. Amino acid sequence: CASRTGFRGNSPLHF.

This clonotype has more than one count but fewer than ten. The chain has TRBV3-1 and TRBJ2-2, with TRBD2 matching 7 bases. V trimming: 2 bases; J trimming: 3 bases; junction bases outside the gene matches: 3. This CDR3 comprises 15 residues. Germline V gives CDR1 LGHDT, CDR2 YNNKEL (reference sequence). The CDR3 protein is CASSQWGGDTGELFF. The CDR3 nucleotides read TGTGCCAGCAGCCAATGGGGGGGGGACACCGGGGAGCTGTTTTTT.

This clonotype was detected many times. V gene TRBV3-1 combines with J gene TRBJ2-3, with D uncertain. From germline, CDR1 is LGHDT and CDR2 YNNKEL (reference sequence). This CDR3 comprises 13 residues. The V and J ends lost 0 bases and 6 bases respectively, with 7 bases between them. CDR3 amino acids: CASSQDSPDTQYF. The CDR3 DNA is TGTGCCAGCAGCCAAGACAGTCCCGATACGCAGTATTTT.

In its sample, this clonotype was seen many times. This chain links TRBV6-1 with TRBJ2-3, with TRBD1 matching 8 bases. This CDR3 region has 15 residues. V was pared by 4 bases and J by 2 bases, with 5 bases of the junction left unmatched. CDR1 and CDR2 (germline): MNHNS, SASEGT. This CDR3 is CASSGRTGPTDTQYF. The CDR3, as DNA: TGTGCCAGCAGTGGCAGGACAGGGCCCACAGATACGCAGTATTTT.

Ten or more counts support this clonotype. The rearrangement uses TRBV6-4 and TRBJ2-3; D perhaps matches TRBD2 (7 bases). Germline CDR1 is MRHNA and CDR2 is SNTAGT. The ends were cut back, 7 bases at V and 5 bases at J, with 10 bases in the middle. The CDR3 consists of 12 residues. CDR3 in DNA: TGTGCCAGCACGGGGGGCAGAGATACGCAGTATTTT. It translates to CASTGGRDTQYF.

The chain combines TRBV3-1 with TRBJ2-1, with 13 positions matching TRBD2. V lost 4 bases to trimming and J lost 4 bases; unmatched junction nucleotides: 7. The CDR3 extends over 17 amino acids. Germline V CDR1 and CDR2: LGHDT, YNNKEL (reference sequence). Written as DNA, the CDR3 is TGTGCCAGCAGCCCGATGACGGGACTAGCGGGATACAATGAGCAGTTCTTC. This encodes CASSPMTGLAGYNEQFF.

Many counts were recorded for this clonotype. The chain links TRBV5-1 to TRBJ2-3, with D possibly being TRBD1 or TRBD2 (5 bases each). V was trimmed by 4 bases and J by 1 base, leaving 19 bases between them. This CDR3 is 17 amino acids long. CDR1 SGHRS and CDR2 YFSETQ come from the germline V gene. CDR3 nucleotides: TGCGCCAGCAGCGCGACCCCCGGGGCCGGCGGCACAGATACGCAGTATTTT. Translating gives CASSATPGAGGTDTQYF.

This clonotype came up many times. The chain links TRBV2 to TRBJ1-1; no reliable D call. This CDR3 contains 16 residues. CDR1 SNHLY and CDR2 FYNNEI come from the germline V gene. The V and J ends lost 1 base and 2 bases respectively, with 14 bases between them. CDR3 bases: TGTGCCAGCAGTGAAGGAAGTCTGTGGGGAAACACTGAAGCTTTCTTT. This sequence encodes CASSEGSLWGNTEAFF.

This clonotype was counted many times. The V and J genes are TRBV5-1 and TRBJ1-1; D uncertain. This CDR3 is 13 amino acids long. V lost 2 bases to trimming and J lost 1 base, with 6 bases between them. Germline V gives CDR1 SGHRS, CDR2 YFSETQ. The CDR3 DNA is TGCGCCAGCAGCTTTAACCCGAACACTGAAGCTTTCTTT. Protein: CASSFNPNTEAFF.

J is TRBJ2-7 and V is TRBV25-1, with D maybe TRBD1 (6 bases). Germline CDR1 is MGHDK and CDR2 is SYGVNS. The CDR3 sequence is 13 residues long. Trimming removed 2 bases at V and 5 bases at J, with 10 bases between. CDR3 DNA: TGTGCCAGCAGTGAACAGGGGAAGGACGAGCAGTACTTC. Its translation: CASSEQGKDEQYF.